The rows below give T cell receptor beta chains drawn from one sample of a study of shared clonotypes between healthy human individuals. Profiled with immunoSEQ multiplex PCR; TCRdb holds only in-frame clones, not every one. The table records 230,000 or so clones, just over 65% of them present only once. The specimen sequenced was memory CD4+ T cells sorted from blood. The origin of the receptors is a man aged 25 to 45 in good health. Each CDR3 is given with its conserved first and last residue. Each record gives: clone size, J gene, V gene, D gene, CDR3 protein, CDR3 DNA. D genes are given only for firm matches. Size is omitted from some rows. Given values are once, few, many or a class for expanded clones.

NA,TRBJ1-2,TRBV9,TRBD1,CASSVGGQANYGYTF,TGTGCCAGCAGCGTGGGGGGACAGGCTAACTATGGCTACACCTTC
NA,TRBJ1-2,TRBV28,NA,CASSLGQLIYGYTF,TGTGCCAGCAGTTTAGGACAGTTGATCTATGGCTACACCTTC
few,TRBJ2-7,TRBV19,TRBD2,CASSPGGTYEQYF,TGTGCCAGTAGTCCCGGGGGGACCTACGAGCAGTACTTC
NA,TRBJ2-3,TRBV6-1,TRBD2,CASSETSGSKADTQYF,TGTGCCAGCAGTGAAACTAGCGGGAGTAAGGCAGATACGCAGTATTTT
NA,TRBJ2-3,TRBV5-1,NA,CASSLAGRVGRDTQYF,TGCGCCAGCAGCTTGGCCGGCAGGGTGGGGCGAGATACGCAGTATTTT
NA,TRBJ2-3,TRBV27,NA,CASSWGPTSTDTQYF,TGTGCCAGCAGTTGGGGACCGACTAGCACAGATACGCAGTATTTT
NA,TRBJ2-5,TRBV6-6,NA,CASGSFETQYF,TGTGCCAGCGGGAGTTTCGAGACCCAGTACTTC
NA,TRBJ2-3,TRBV5-4,NA,CASSENTDTQYF,TGTGCCAGCAGCGAGAACACAGATACGCAGTATTTT
NA,TRBJ2-7,TRBV7-2,TRBD1,CASSLGQGKVYEQYF,TGTGCCAGCAGCTTAGGACAGGGGAAAGTCTACGAGCAGTACTTC
NA,TRBJ1-1,TRBV7-8,NA,CASSLGGDTEAFF,TGTGCCAGCAGCTTAGGCGGCGACACTGAAGCTTTCTTT
many,TRBJ2-7,TRBV29-1,NA,CSVGGQGNYEQYF,TGCAGCGTGGGAGGGCAGGGGAACTACGAGCAGTACTTC
NA,TRBJ2-7,TRBV5-1,TRBD2,CASSLASSGRDYEQYF,TGCGCCAGCAGCTTGGCCTCTAGCGGGAGGGACTACGAGCAGTACTTC
NA,TRBJ2-2,TRBV9,TRBD2,CASSVLAGGLGRAGELFF,TGTGCCAGCAGCGTCCTAGCGGGAGGGTTGGGAAGGGCCGGGGAGCTGTTTTTT
NA,TRBJ1-1,TRBV2,NA,CASIPGAWTEAFF,TGTGCCAGCATCCCGGGGGCATGGACTGAAGCTTTCTTT
NA,TRBJ2-3,TRBV2,TRBD1,CASGDETGGVRDTQYF,TGTGCCAGCGGGGATGAGACAGGGGGCGTAAGAGATACGCAGTATTTT
few,TRBJ2-5,TRBV29-1,NA,CSVGAETQYF,TGCAGCGTTGGGGCTGAGACCCAGTACTTC
NA,TRBJ2-5,TRBV28,NA,CASATGSETQYF,TGTGCCAGCGCTACGGGGTCAGAGACCCAGTACTTC
many,TRBJ1-1,TRBV6-5,NA,CASSQQGNTEAFF,TGTGCCAGCAGTCAACAGGGGAACACTGAAGCTTTCTTT
NA,TRBJ2-7,TRBV27,NA,CASSSYGEDTYEQYF,TGTGCCAGCAGTTCTTACGGGGAGGATACCTACGAGCAGTACTTC
NA,TRBJ1-5,TRBV9,NA,CASSEPSRQPQHF,TGTGCCAGCAGCGAGCCCAGCCGGCAGCCCCAGCATTTT
NA,TRBJ2-1,TRBV7-9,NA,CASSPTPGYSDNEQFF,TGTGCCAGCAGCCCGACACCAGGGTACTCCGACAATGAGCAGTTCTTC
NA,TRBJ2-7,TRBV28,NA,CASGATTPASYEQYF,TGTGCCAGCGGGGCGACGACTCCTGCTAGCTACGAGCAGTACTTC
few,TRBJ1-5,TRBV2,NA,CASTRDSVAPQHF,TGTGCCAGCACGCGGGACTCCGTTGCGCCCCAGCATTTT
NA,TRBJ2-1,TRBV5-1,TRBD2,CASSSGLAGPDNEQFF,TGCGCCAGCAGCTCAGGACTAGCGGGGCCCGACAATGAGCAGTTCTTC
NA,TRBJ1-5,TRBV15,NA,CATSRDRNSNQPQHF,TGTGCCACCAGCAGAGATAGAAACAGCAATCAGCCCCAGCATTTT
NA,TRBJ2-7,TRBV5-1,NA,CASSLPSDEQYF,TGCGCCAGCAGCTTGCCGTCGGACGAGCAGTACTTC
NA,TRBJ2-1,TRBV7-2,NA,CASSFPFMRENEQFF,TGTGCCAGCAGCTTCCCCTTCATGAGGGAAAATGAGCAGTTCTTC